The 28 T cell receptor beta chains given below trace back to one sample, sequenced in a study of cytomegalovirus exposure and HLA in healthy donors. The PCR ran on 60 Vbeta and 13 Jbeta primers. Only in-frame clones appear in the TCRdb table, and some are missing; sequencing was by immunoSEQ multiplex PCR. The repertoire holds tens of thousands of clones, with 65% to 75% as singletons. The source material was PBMCs. These receptors were obtained from a man aged 50 to 60 in good health and CMV-seropositive.

This clone was counted only a few times. This chain links TRBV5-6 with TRBJ1-2, with D perhaps matching TRBD1 (6 bases). CDR1 SGHDT and CDR2 YYEEEE come from the germline V gene. Trimming shortened V by 3 bases and J by 2 bases, and 14 bases separated the two germline ends. The CDR3 sequence is 15 residues long. CDR3 DNA sequence: TGTGCCAGCAGCTGGGAAGCGACAGGAAACTATGGCTACACCTTC. Its protein product is CASSWEATGNYGYTF. Together with reference TRBV5-6 and TRBJ1-2, the CDR3 gives the full variable domain: DAGVTQSPTHLIKTRGQQVTLRCSPKSGHDTVSWYQQALGQGPQFIFQYYEEEERQRGNFPDRFSGHQFPNYSSELNVNALLLGDSALYLCASSWEATGNYGYTFGSGTRLTVV.

This chain connects TRBV28 to TRBJ2-7, with TRBD2 identical over 7 bases. This CDR3 has 18 amino acids. The junction had 23 bases not matched to a gene; V was cut back by 11 bases and J by 1 base. The germline gives CDR1 MDHEN, CDR2 SYDVKM. CDR3 sequence (DNA): TGTGCCTCCTTGCCTGGGTCGCGGGAGATAGTTAGGTCCTACGAGCAGTACTTC. The encoded protein is CASLPGSREIVRSYEQYF.

The chain employs TRBV7-9 and TRBJ1-1; perhaps TRBD1 as D (5 bases). The germline V gene has CDR1 SEHNR and CDR2 FQNEAQ (reference sequence). With 7 bases removed from V and 0 bases from J, the gap between germline ends came to 12 bases. This CDR3 comprises 14 residues. The chain's CDR3 is CASNRGGVNTEAFF. The CDR3 bases are TGTGCCAGCAACCGCGGAGGGGTGAACACTGAAGCTTTCTTT.

The chain has TRBV27 and TRBJ2-1, with 8 bases that match TRBD2. Looked up from germline, CDR1 is MNHEY and CDR2 is SMNVEV (reference sequence). The length of the CDR3 is 12 residues. The J segment lost 14 bases and the V segment lost 5 bases, leaving 8 bases of the junction unmatched. The CDR3 protein is CASSESGRGEFF. CDR3 nucleotide sequence: TGTGCCAGCAGTGAAAGCGGGAGAGGCGAGTTCTTC.

V is TRBV5-1 and J is TRBJ2-3; 7 nucleotides line up with TRBD2. The V and J ends lost 2 bases and 2 bases, in that order; junction bases with no gene match: 8. The length of the CDR3 is 16 residues. Germline assignment: CDR1 SGHRS and CDR2 YFSETQ. This CDR3 reads CASSLPKRGYTDTQYF. In DNA, the CDR3 is TGCGCCAGCAGCTTACCTAAGCGGGGATACACAGATACGCAGTATTTT.

The V call is TRBV23-1, the J call TRBJ1-4; tentatively, D is TRBD1 (5 bases). TRBV23-1 is annotated as an ORF whose role is uncertain. V was cut by 6 bases and J by 15 bases, with 11 bases left in between. The CDR3 runs 10 residues. DNA of the CDR3: TGCGCCAGCAGCCTCGGAGGGGTGTTTTTT. Its translation: CASSLGGVFF.

V usage is TRBV27 and J usage is TRBJ2-7; 11 bases align to TRBD1. V trimming: 5 bases; J trimming: 4 bases; junction bases outside the gene matches: 1. This CDR3 spans 13 amino acids. The germline gives CDR1 MNHEY, CDR2 SMNVEV (reference sequence). As DNA, the CDR3 is TGTGCCAGCAGTGGACAGGGGGCTTACGAGCAGTACTTC. This gives the protein CASSGQGAYEQYF.

As DNA, the CDR3 is TGTGCCAGCAGGTCAGGGGTGGGCGGAGGTCAGCCCCAGCATTTT. Translating it yields CASRSGVGGGQPQHF. The V call is TRBV2, the J call TRBJ1-5, with a possible D match to TRBD1 (6 bases). The germline gives CDR1 SNHLY, CDR2 FYNNEI. Trimming left V 6 bases short and J 6 bases short, with 18 bases between. The CDR3 loop spans 15 amino acids.

This chain connects TRBV29-1 to TRBJ2-2; a weak D match, TRBD1 (6 bases). Deletions cut 6 bases from V and 4 bases from J, with 12 bases between. The germline V gene has CDR1 SQVTM and CDR2 ANQGSEA. This CDR3 is built from 13 residues. CDR3 nucleotides: TGCAGCGTGGCCACAGGGCCCACCGGGGAGCTGTTTTTT. Translation: CSVATGPTGELFF.

In this sample, this clone turned up once. V gene TRBV30 combines with J gene TRBJ1-2, with D unclear. With 4 bases removed from V and 4 bases from J, the gap between germline ends came to 13 bases. The CDR3 contains 13 residues. Germline CDR1 and CDR2: GTSNPN and SVGIG (reference sequence). CDR3 sequence (DNA): TGTGCCTGGATAGGTGCGGCTCGCTATGGCTACACCTTC. It translates to CAWIGAARYGYTF.

V and J are TRBV5-8 and TRBJ2-7; 12 bases are shared with TRBD1. CDR1 is SGHTS and CDR2 is YDEGEE in the germline V gene. V trimming: 1 base; J trimming: 2 bases; junction bases outside the gene matches: 4. The CDR3 is 16 amino acids. The CDR3 bases are TGTGCCAGCAGCTTGCCCCGGGACAGGGGGCCCTACGAGCAGTACTTC. Translating gives CASSLPRDRGPYEQYF.

This clone was detected only a few times. The rearrangement links TRBV7-9 to TRBJ2-7; no clear D gene. Germline CDR1 is SEHNR and CDR2 is FQNEAQ (reference sequence). V was trimmed by 1 base and J by 2 bases, leaving 15 bases between them. The CDR3 runs to 16 residues. The CDR3 loop reads CASSLEYGQYPYEQYF. CDR3 coding DNA: TGTGCCAGCAGCTTAGAATATGGCCAGTACCCCTACGAGCAGTACTTC.

The V gene is TRBV5-6, the J gene TRBJ1-6; D is possibly TRBD1 (6 bases). V was clipped by 7 bases and J by 7 bases, with 18 bases between them. Germline V gene sequence: CDR1 SGHDT, CDR2 YYEEEE. The length of the CDR3 is 15 residues. CDR3 amino acids: CASGRQGLKNSPLHF. The CDR3 coding sequence is TGTGCCAGCGGACGCCAGGGGTTGAAGAATTCACCCCTCCACTTT.

The rearrangement links TRBV29-1 to TRBJ1-2; 9 bases are shared with TRBD1. Per the germline V gene, CDR1 is SQVTM and CDR2 is ANQGSEA. After removal of 5 bases from V and 8 bases from J, the junction contained 3 bases not matched to a gene. CDR3 length: 11 residues. DNA of the CDR3: TGCAGCGTTAGGACAGGGGTCGGCTACACCTTC. It yields the protein CSVRTGVGYTF.

This clone was picked up one time. The chain has TRBV19 and TRBJ1-2; unclear D gene. The CDR3 consists of 12 residues. The germline V gene encodes CDR1 LNHDA and CDR2 SQIVND (reference sequence). V shed 6 bases and J shed 3 bases, with 8 bases lying between them. The CDR3 is CASRSQDYGYTF. The DNA for the CDR3 is TGTGCCAGTAGGTCTCAGGACTATGGCTACACCTTC.

CDR3 bases: TGTGCCAGCAGTTACGTACAGGAGTCCTACGAGCAGTACTTC. Encoded protein: CASSYVQESYEQYF. The J gene is TRBJ2-7, the V gene TRBV6-5, with D maybe TRBD1 (5 bases). The CDR3 is made up of 14 amino acids. Per the germline V gene, CDR1 is MNHEY and CDR2 is SVGAGI. The V gene lost 2 bases and the J gene lost 1 base, with 9 bases spanning the gap.

This chain uses TRBV27 with TRBJ2-3, with 7 bases that match TRBD2. Losses at the gene ends were 7 bases for V and 0 bases for J; bases not matched to a gene: 4. This CDR3 is 14 amino acids long. CDR1 is MNHEY, CDR2 SMNVEV, per germline (reference sequence). In nucleotides, the CDR3 is TGTGCCAGCAAGCGGGGTCGAAGCACAGATACGCAGTATTTT. Translating gives CASKRGRSTDTQYF.

The chain recombines TRBV13 with TRBJ2-7, with 15 positions matching TRBD2. The CDR3 is 18 residues long. V trimming: 5 bases; J trimming: 6 bases; junction bases outside the gene matches: 14. CDR1 and CDR2 (germline): PRHDT, FYEKMQ (reference sequence). The CDR3 DNA is TGTGCCAGCAGCCTCCCGGCGGGACTAGCGGGAGGATTGGGCGAGCAGTACTTC. Residues: CASSLPAGLAGGLGEQYF.

This clone has a handful of counts. The chain has TRBV6-1 and TRBJ2-1; a weak D match, TRBD1 (6 bases). The length of the CDR3 is 14 residues. V shed 8 bases and J shed 5 bases, with 16 bases lying between them. The germline CDR1 and CDR2 sequences are MNHNS and SASEGT. DNA of the CDR3: TGTGCCAGCCCCAAGCCCAGGGGCGACAATGAGCAGTTCTTC. Its protein is CASPKPRGDNEQFF.

The rearrangement links TRBV5-5 to TRBJ1-2, with D uncertain. The CDR3 consists of 13 residues. The germline V and J ends were trimmed by 1 base and 7 bases, with 11 bases remaining between them. Germline loops: CDR1 SGHKS, CDR2 YYEKEE (reference sequence). The DNA of the CDR3 is TGTGCCAGCAGCTTGTCGGGAAGAGGTGGCTACACCTTC. The encoded protein is CASSLSGRGGYTF.

In its sample, this clone was seen once. The gene calls are TRBV5-1 and TRBJ2-5, with D uncertain. Trimming took off 4 bases at V and 2 bases at J, with 9 bases between the two ends. The length of the CDR3 is 13 residues. CDR1 and CDR2 (germline): SGHRS, YFSETQ. The CDR3 region has the DNA TGCGCCAGCAGCCTTGGCATACAAGAGACCCAGTACTTC. It translates to CASSLGIQETQYF.

This clone has a handful of counts. A far more abundant clone sits one base away, making this likely a read error. This likely comes from a read error, as the CDR3 has no conserved phenylalanine or tryptophan at its end. The V call is TRBV9, the J call TRBJ1-3; D is ambiguous. With 7 bases removed from V and 4 bases from J, the gap between germline ends came to 12 bases. The CDR3 contains 13 residues. Germline V gene data show CDR1 as SGDLS and CDR2 as YYNGEE. CDR3 amino acids: CASAGEGGNTIYL. The CDR3 nucleotides read TGTGCCAGCGCCGGGGAGGGAGGAAACACCATATATTTG.

V gene TRBV7-2 combines with J gene TRBJ2-7; TRBD1 matches 9 bases. The germline V gene encodes CDR1 SGHTA and CDR2 FQGNSA. V was pared by 4 bases and J by 1 base, with 8 bases of the junction left unmatched. This CDR3 has 16 residues. In DNA, the CDR3 is TGTGCCAGCAGCTATAGCCGGGACAGGGCGTCCTACGAGCAGTACTTC. Translation: CASSYSRDRASYEQYF.

This rearrangement joins TRBV10-3 to TRBJ2-5; 10 bases map to TRBD2. CDR3 length: 17 amino acids. Looked up from germline, CDR1 is ENHRY and CDR2 is SYGVKD. The V and J ends lost 3 bases and 1 base, in that order; junction bases with no gene match: 8. CDR3 region: CAISDPEVAGGQETQYF. The DNA for the CDR3 is TGTGCCATCAGTGACCCCGAGGTAGCGGGGGGCCAAGAGACCCAGTACTTC.

CDR3 DNA sequence: TGTGCCAGCAGCTTAGCGCGAACAGACCCATACAATGAGCAGTTCTTC. Amino acid sequence: CASSLARTDPYNEQFF. J is TRBJ2-1 and V is TRBV7-9; no definite D call. From germline, CDR1 is SEHNR and CDR2 FQNEAQ (reference sequence). The CDR3 contains 16 residues. V lost 0 bases and J 4 bases, leaving 13 bases between the germline ends.

The chain links TRBV5-6 to TRBJ2-7; perhaps TRBD2 as D (5 bases). The germline V and J ends were trimmed by 4 bases and 0 bases, with 8 bases remaining between them. The CDR3 has 13 amino acids. Per the germline V gene, CDR1 is SGHDT and CDR2 is YYEEEE. The CDR3 is CASSAGSSYEQYF. DNA of the CDR3: TGTGCCAGCAGCGCGGGTAGCTCCTACGAGCAGTACTTC.

The chain uses TRBV15 and TRBJ1-5, with TRBD1 identical over 8 bases. The CDR3 covers 14 residues. CDR1 and CDR2 (germline): LNHNV, YYDKDF (reference sequence). Trimming took 0 bases from V and 5 from J; bases not matched to a gene: 0. CDR3 region: CATSREQGDQPQHF. As DNA, the CDR3 is TGTGCCACCAGCAGAGAACAGGGGGATCAGCCCCAGCATTTT.

The V call is TRBV5-6, the J call TRBJ1-5; no reliable D call. Germline values: CDR1 SGHDT, CDR2 YYEEEE. This CDR3 has 16 amino acids. The V end lost 0 bases, the J end lost 0 bases, and 10 bases lay between the germline ends. CDR3 region: CASSLGGGYSNQPQHF. The CDR3 DNA sequence: TGTGCCAGCAGCTTGGGAGGCGGGTATAGCAATCAGCCCCAGCATTTT.